Sequencing of this T cell receptor beta chain was carried out in a study of T cells after yellow fever vaccination. Trimming took off 4 bases at V and 7 bases at J, with 16 bases between the two ends. The CDR3 loop spans 14 amino acids. The V gene's germline CDR1 is SGHVS and CDR2 FNYEAQ. This clonotype was counted a few times. Its target is unknown. Study outcomes and limitations: The bulk population could contribute abundant contaminating clonotypes to FACS-sorted repertoires.

TCRdb re-called the 5' RACE reads through MiXCR, storing one row per CDR3 protein. Of around 300,000 distinct CDR3 sequences listed, 3.5% to 4.5% are singletons. This material consisted of PBMCs, taken 15 days after the yellow fever booster vaccination. This TCR came from a young man who received the YFV17D yellow fever vaccine. The chain links TRBV7-6 to TRBJ1-1; no firm D call. Here the CDR3 reads CASSSRVGESEAFF. The DNA of the CDR3 is TGTGCCAGCAGCTCAAGGGTGGGCGAGAGTGAAGCTTTCTTT.